This T cell receptor (beta chain) was found in a study of T cell responses to AZD1222 COVID-19 vaccine. Assay: immunoSEQ multiplex PCR; the TCRdb copy retains only in-frame clones and omits some. The sample lists about 93,000 clones; 88% were seen once. This CDR3 spans 12 amino acids. V lost 3 bases, J lost 7 bases, and 7 bases lay in between. Germline values: CDR1 WNHNN, CDR2 SYGVQD (reference sequence). The sequence was obtained from an adult in good health. The chain combines TRBV10-1 with TRBJ1-5; no clear D gene. The sequenced sample was peripheral blood, obtained on day 0 of AZD1222 vaccination. This CDR3 is CASSEGPQPQHF. The CDR3 nucleotides read TGCGCCAGCAGTGAAGGTCCACAGCCCCAGCATTTT.